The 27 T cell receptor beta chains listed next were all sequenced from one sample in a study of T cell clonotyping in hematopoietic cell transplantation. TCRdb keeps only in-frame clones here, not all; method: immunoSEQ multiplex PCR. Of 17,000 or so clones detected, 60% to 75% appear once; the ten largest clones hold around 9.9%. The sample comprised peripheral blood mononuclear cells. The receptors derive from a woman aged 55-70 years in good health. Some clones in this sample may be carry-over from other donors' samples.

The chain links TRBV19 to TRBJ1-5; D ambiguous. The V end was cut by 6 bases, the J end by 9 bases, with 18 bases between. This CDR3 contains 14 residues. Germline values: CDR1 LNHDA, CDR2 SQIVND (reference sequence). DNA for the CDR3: TGTGCCAGTAGCTCGGAGCAGTTGGTAACGCCCCAGCATTTT. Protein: CASSSEQLVTPQHF.

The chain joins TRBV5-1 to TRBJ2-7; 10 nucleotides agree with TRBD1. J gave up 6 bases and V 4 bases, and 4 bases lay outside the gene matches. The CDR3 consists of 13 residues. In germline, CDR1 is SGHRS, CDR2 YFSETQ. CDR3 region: CASSAGQGSEQYF. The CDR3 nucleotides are TGCGCCAGCAGCGCGGGACAGGGGAGCGAGCAGTACTTC. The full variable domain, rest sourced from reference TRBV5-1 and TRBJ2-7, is KAGVTQTPRYLIKTRGQQVTLSCSPISGHRSVSWYQQTPGQGLQFLFEYFSETQRNKGNFPGRFSGRQFSNSRSEMNVSTLELGDSALYLCASSAGQGSEQYFGPGTRLTVT.

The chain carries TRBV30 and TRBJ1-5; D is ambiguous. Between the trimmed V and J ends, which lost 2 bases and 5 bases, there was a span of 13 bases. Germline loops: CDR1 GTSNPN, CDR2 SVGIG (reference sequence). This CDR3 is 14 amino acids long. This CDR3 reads CAWSSGSNYQPQHF. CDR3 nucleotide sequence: TGTGCCTGGAGTTCTGGTAGTAACTATCAGCCCCAGCATTTT.

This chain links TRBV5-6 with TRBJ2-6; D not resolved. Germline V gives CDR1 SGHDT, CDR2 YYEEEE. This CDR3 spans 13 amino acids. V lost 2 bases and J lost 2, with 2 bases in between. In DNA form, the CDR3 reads TGTGCCAGCAGCTTAGCTGGGGCCAACGTCCTGACTTTC. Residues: CASSLAGANVLTF. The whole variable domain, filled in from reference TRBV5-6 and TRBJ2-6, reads DAGVTQSPTHLIKTRGQQVTLRCSPKSGHDTVSWYQQALGQGPQFIFQYYEEEERQRGNFPDRFSGHQFPNYSSELNVNALLLGDSALYLCASSLAGANVLTFGAGSRLTVL.

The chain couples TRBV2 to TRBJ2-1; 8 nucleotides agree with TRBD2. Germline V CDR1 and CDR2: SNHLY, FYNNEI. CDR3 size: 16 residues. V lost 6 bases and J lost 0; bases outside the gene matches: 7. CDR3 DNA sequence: TGTGCCAGCAGGTACTACGGGACTAGCTCCTACAATGAGCAGTTCTTC. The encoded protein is CASRYYGTSSYNEQFF.

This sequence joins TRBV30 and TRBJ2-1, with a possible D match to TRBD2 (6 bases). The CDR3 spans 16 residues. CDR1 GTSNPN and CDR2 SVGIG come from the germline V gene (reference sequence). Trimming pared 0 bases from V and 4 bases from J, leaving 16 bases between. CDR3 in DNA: TGTGCCTGGAGTGTATATGCGGGAACGATATACAATGAGCAGTTCTTC. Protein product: CAWSVYAGTIYNEQFF. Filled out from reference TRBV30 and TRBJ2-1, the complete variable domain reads SQTIHQWPATLVQPVGSPLSLECTVEGTSNPNLYWYRQAAGRGLQLLFYSVGIGQISSEVPQNLSASRPQDRQFILSSKKLLLSDSGFYLCAWSVYAGTIYNEQFFGPGTRLTVL.

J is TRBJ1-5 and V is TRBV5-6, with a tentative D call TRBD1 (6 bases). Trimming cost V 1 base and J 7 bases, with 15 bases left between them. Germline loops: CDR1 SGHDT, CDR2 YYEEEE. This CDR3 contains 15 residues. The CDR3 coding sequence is TGTGCCAGCAGCTTGTCTACAGGGAACTTACAGCCCCAGCATTTT. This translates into CASSLSTGNLQPQHF.

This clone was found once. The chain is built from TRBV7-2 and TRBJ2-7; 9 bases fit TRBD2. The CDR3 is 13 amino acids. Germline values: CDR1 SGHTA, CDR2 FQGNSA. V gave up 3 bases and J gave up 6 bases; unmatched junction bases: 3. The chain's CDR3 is CASSLGLALEQYF. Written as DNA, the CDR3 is TGTGCCAGCAGCTTGGGACTAGCTCTCGAGCAGTACTTC.

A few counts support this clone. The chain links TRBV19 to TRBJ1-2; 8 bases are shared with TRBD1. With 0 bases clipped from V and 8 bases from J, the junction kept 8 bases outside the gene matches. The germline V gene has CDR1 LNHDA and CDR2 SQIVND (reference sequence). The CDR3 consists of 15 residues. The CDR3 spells CASSIDAGQVRGYTF. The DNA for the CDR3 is TGTGCCAGTAGTATAGATGCGGGACAGGTCCGGGGCTACACCTTC.

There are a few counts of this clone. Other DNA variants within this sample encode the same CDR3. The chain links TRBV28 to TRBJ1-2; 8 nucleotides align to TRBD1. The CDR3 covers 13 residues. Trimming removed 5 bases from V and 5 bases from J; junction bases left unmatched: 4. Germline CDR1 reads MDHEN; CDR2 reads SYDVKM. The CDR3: CASSPTGGYGYTF. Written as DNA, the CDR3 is TGTGCCAGCAGTCCTACAGGGGGGTATGGCTACACCTTC.

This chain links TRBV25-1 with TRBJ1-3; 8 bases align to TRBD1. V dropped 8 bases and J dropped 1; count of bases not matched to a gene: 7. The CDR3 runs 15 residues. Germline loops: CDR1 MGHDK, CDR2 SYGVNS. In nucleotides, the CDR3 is TGTGCCAGCCGACCTCGGACAGGGTCTGGAAACACCATATATTTT. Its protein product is CASRPRTGSGNTIYF.

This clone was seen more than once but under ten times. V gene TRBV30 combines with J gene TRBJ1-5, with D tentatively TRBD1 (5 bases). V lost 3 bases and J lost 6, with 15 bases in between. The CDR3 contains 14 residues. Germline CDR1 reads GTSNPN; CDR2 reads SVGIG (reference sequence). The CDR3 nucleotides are TGTGCCTGGAGCCCTAGAGGGGATAGTCAGCCCCAGCATTTT. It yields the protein CAWSPRGDSQPQHF.

The CDR3 bases are TGTGCCAGCACCCCGGGCGTGGATGATACGCAGTATTTT. It encodes CASTPGVDDTQYF. The rearrangement joins TRBV28 to TRBJ2-3, with D uncertain. V was pared by 7 bases and J by 6 bases, with 14 bases between. The CDR3 extends over 13 amino acids. Germline CDR1 MDHEN, CDR2 SYDVKM.

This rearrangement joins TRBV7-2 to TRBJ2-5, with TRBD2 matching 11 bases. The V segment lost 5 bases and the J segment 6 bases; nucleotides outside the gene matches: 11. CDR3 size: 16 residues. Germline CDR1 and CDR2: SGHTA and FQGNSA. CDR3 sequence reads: CASSRDTSGGPKTQYF. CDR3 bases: TGTGCCAGCAGCCGTGACACTAGCGGGGGCCCCAAGACCCAGTACTTC.

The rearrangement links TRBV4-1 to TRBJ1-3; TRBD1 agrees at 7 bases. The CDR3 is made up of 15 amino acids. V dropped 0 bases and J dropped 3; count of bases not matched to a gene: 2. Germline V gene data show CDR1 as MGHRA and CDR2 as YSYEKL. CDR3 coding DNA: TGCGCCAGCAGCCAAGATACAGGGGTTGGAAACACCATATATTTT. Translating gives CASSQDTGVGNTIYF.

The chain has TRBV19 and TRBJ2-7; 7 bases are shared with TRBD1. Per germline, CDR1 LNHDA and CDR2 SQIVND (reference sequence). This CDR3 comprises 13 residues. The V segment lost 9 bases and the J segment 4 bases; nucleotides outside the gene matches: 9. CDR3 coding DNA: TGTGCCAGACCGGCGCAGGGGGTGTACGAGCAGTACTTC. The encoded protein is CARPAQGVYEQYF.

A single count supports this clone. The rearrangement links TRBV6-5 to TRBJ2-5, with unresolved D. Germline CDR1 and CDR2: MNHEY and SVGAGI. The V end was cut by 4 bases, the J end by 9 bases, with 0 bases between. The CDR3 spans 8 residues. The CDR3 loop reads CASSSQYF. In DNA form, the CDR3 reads TGTGCCAGCAGTTCCCAGTACTTC.

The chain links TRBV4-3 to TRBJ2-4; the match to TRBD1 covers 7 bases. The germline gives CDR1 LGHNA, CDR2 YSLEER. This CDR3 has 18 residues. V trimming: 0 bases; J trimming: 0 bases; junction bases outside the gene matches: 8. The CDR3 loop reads CASSQDEQGQGAKNIQYF. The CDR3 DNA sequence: TGCGCCAGCAGCCAAGATGAACAGGGGCAGGGAGCCAAAAACATTCAGTACTTC.

DNA of the CDR3: TGTGCCAGCAGTCAAACCTGGGACATAAATGAGTGGATCACTGAAGCTTTCTTT. As protein: CASSQTWDINEWITEAFF. The rearrangement joins TRBV5-6 to TRBJ1-1; weak D call: TRBD1 (6 bases). This CDR3 contains 18 residues. In germline, CDR1 is SGHDT, CDR2 YYEEEE. V was cut by 5 bases and J by 4 bases, with 27 bases left in between.

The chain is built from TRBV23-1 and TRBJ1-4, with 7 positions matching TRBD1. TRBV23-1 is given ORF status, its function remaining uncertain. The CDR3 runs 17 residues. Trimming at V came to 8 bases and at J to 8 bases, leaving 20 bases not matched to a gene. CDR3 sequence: CASGTRQGLRVREKLFF. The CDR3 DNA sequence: TGCGCCAGCGGAACACGACAGGGCCTCCGTGTGCGAGAAAAACTGTTTTTT.

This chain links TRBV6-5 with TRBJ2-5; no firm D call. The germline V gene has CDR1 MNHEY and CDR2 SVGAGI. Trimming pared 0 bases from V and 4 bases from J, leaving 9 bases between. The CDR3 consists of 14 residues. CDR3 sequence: CASSYSPGRETQYF. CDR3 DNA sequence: TGTGCCAGCAGTTACTCTCCAGGACGAGAGACCCAGTACTTC.

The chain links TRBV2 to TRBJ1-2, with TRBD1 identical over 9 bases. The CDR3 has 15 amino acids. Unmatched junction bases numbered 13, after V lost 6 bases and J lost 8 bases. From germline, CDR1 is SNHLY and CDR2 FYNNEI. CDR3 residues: CASSPGQGFPRGYTF. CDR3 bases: TGTGCCAGCAGCCCAGGACAGGGGTTCCCCCGGGGCTACACCTTC.

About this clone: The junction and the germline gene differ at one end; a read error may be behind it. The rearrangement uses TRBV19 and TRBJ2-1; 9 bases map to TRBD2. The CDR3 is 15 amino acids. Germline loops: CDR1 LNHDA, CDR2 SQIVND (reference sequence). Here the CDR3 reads CASSIMAGGPNEQLF. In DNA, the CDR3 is TGTGCCAGTAGTATAATGGCGGGAGGGCCGAATGAGCAGCTCTTC. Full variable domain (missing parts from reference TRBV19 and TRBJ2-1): DGGITQSPKYLFRKEGQNVTLSCEQNLNHDAMYWYRQDPGQGLRLIYYSQIVNDFQKGDIAEGYSVSREKKESFPLTVTSAQKNPTAFYLCASSIMAGGPNEQLFGPGTRLTVL.

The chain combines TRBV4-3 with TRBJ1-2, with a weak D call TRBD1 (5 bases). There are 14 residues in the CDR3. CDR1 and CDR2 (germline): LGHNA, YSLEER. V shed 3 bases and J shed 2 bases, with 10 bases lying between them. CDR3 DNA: TGCGCCAGCAGCCACCAGGGTACCAACTATGGCTACACCTTC. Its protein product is CASSHQGTNYGYTF.

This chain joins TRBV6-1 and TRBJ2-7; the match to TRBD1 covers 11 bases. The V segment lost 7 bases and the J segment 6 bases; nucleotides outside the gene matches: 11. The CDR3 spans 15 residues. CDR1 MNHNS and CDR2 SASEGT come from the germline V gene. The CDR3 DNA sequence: TGTGCCAGCATTGGGTCATCTGGGACAGGGGGCGAGCAGTACTTC. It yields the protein CASIGSSGTGGEQYF.

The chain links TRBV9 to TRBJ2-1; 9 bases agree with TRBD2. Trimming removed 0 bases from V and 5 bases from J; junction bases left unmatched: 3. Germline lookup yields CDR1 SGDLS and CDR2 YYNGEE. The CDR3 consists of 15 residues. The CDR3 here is CASSVGASGDNEQFF. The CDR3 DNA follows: TGTGCCAGCAGCGTAGGGGCTAGCGGGGACAATGAGCAGTTCTTC. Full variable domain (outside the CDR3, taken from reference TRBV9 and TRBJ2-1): DSGVTQTPKHLITATGQRVTLRCSPRSGDLSVYWYQQSLDQGLQFLIQYYNGEERAKGNILERFSAQQFPDLHSELNLSSLELGDSALYFCASSVGASGDNEQFFGPGTRLTVL.

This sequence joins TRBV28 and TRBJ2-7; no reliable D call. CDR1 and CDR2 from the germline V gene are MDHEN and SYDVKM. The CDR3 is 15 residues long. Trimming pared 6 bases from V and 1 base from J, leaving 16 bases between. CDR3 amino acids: CASSSSWTASYEQYF. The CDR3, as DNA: TGTGCCAGCAGCTCCTCGTGGACGGCGTCCTACGAGCAGTACTTC. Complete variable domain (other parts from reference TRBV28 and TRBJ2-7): DVKVTQSSRYLVKRTGEKVFLECVQDMDHENMFWYRQDPGLGLRLIYFSYDVKMKEKGDIPEGYSVSREKKERFSLILESASTNQTSMYLCASSSSWTASYEQYFGPGTRLTVT.